This paragraph reports one TCR beta chain. Its antigen is not identified. As for the donors, each was a healthy bone marrow donor. Primers included in the PCR were 60 Vbeta and 13 Jbeta primers. Data came from immunoSEQ multiplex PCR; TCRdb stores just in-frame clones and leaves some out. The sample consists of around 210,000 clones, more than 75% of them appearing once. The sample belongs to a study of cytomegalovirus exposure and HLA in healthy donors. Study-wide findings and caveats: Several top significant clusters appeared, in a later analysis, to be linked to common viral pathogens.

Source material: PBMCs. The sequence was collected from a girl aged 2 to 9 in good health and CMV-seronegative.

The CDR3 spells CAIGGVSYEQYF. CDR3 sequence (DNA): TGTGCCATCGGGGGGGTCTCCTACGAGCAGTACTTC. The chain has TRBV10-3 and TRBJ2-5, with 7 bases identical to TRBD2. With the DNA end fitting TRBJ2-7 better, the J assignment may be wrong. This CDR3 is 12 amino acids long. Germline-derived CDR1 and CDR2 are ENHRY and SYGVKD.